The 25 T cell receptor beta chains listed next were all sequenced from one sample in a study of identical twins. TCRdb itself ran the 5' RACE reads through MiXCR, one entry per CDR3 protein. The profile covers some 630,000 distinct CDR3 sequences, with roughly 6.6% appearing a single time and 1.5% to 2% taken by the ten largest. These data are also associated with another study on yellow fever vaccine responses in identical twins.

Sequencing was carried out using PBMCs. The receptors originated from a woman aged 18-29 years in good health.

This clonotype has a handful of counts. This chain joins TRBV2 and TRBJ2-1; unclear D gene. V was shortened by 10 bases and J by 6 bases, with 10 bases between the two germline ends. The CDR3 has 11 amino acids. Germline CDR1 reads SNHLY; CDR2 reads FYNNEI. CDR3 sequence (DNA): TGTGCCACCTTTCTTCTCAATGAGCAGTTCTTC. This translates into CATFLLNEQFF.

The CDR3 nucleotides read TGTGCCACCAGCAGAGATGGGTGGGACAGGACCTCCTACGAGCAGTACTTC. Translating it yields CATSRDGWDRTSYEQYF. V is TRBV15 and J is TRBJ2-7; 8 bases agree with TRBD1. Losses at the gene ends were 0 bases for V and 0 bases for J; bases not matched to a gene: 7. This CDR3 region has 17 residues. The germline V gene encodes CDR1 LNHNV and CDR2 YYDKDF (reference sequence).

This clonotype was recorded at least ten times. V usage is TRBV12-3 or TRBV12-4 and J usage is TRBJ1-2, with 7 bases fitting TRBD1. The CDR3 length is 13 residues. The junction had 4 bases not matched to a gene; V was cut back by 7 bases and J by 2 bases. The CDR3 coding sequence is TGTGCCAGCAACCGGGACAGCAACTATGGCTACACCTTC. Translating it yields CASNRDSNYGYTF.

V gene TRBV7-8 combines with J gene TRBJ2-2; D not certain. CDR1 and CDR2 from the germline V gene are SGHVS and FQNEAQ. V lost 3 bases, J lost 8 bases, and 7 bases lay in between. This CDR3 has 12 residues. This CDR3 is CASSFPQGELFF. DNA for the CDR3: TGTGCCAGCAGCTTTCCACAAGGGGAGCTGTTTTTT.

The gene calls are TRBV5-1 and TRBJ2-1, with 7 bases lining up with TRBD1. Germline V CDR1 and CDR2: SGHRS, YFSETQ. This CDR3 has 14 amino acids. V was pared by 4 bases and J by 9 bases, with 10 bases of the junction left unmatched. As DNA, the CDR3 is TGCGCCAGCAGCGGGACAGATTTCAAGAGTGAGCAGTTCTTC. Protein: CASSGTDFKSEQFF.

The J gene is TRBJ1-1, the V gene TRBV12-3 or TRBV12-4; D unresolved. V lost 5 bases and J 0 bases, leaving 13 bases between the germline ends. The CDR3 length is 15 residues. Here the CDR3 reads CASSPREPMNTEAFF. The CDR3 nucleotides read TGTGCCAGCAGTCCCCGGGAACCTATGAACACTGAAGCTTTCTTT.

The gene calls are TRBV7-3 and TRBJ2-2; 7 bases match TRBD2. CDR3 length equals 15 residues. The junction had 6 bases not matched to a gene; V was cut back by 4 bases and J by 4 bases. Germline loops: CDR1 SGHTA, CDR2 FQGTGA. The DNA of the CDR3 is TGTGCCAGCAGCTCCCAGCGGGGTCTCACCGGGGAGCTGTTTTTT. This translates into CASSSQRGLTGELFF.

This clonotype was counted at least ten times. The chain is built from TRBV7-9 and TRBJ2-7, with 7 bases lining up with TRBD2. V was clipped by 4 bases and J by 3 bases; unmatched bases: 6. The CDR3 runs to 14 residues. Germline CDR1 and CDR2: SEHNR and FQNEAQ (reference sequence). In nucleotides, the CDR3 is TGTGCCAGCAGCTCCTTAGGGACTAACTACGAGCAGTACTTC. This encodes CASSSLGTNYEQYF.

The chain employs TRBV24-1 and TRBJ2-3; TRBD2 is a possible D gene (5 bases). The germline V gene encodes CDR1 KGHDR and CDR2 SFDVKD. This CDR3 has 15 residues. V dropped 4 bases and J dropped 5 bases, with 15 bases sitting between them. Here the CDR3 DNA reads TGTGCCACCAGTGAGCGGACGGACTCTAGAGATACGCAGTATTTT. Translation: CATSERTDSRDTQYF.

A few counts support this clonotype. The chain combines TRBV20-1 with TRBJ2-1; 7 positions agree with TRBD2. J lost 4 bases, V lost 2 bases, and 14 bases had no gene match. The CDR3 totals 17 residues. Germline V gene data show CDR1 as DFQATT and CDR2 as SNEGSKA (reference sequence). CDR3 coding DNA: TGCAGTGCTAGACAATCAAAACTAGCGCTCCTTTACAATGAGCAGTTCTTC. This encodes CSARQSKLALLYNEQFF.

The chain employs TRBV20-1 and TRBJ2-7; TRBD1 might be the D (5 bases). There are 15 residues in the CDR3. Between the trimmed V and J ends, which lost 6 bases and 9 bases, there was a span of 27 bases. Germline V lookup: CDR1 DFQATT, CDR2 SNEGSKA (reference sequence). CDR3 nucleotide sequence: TGCAGTGCACCCCCTGACCGTCTCACTTCTACAGGGCAGTACTTC. Amino acid sequence: CSAPPDRLTSTGQYF.

In this sample, this clonotype turned up a few times. The chain has TRBV5-5 and TRBJ2-5; TRBD2 aligns across 14 bases. The trim removed 4 bases at V and 1 base at J, leaving 6 bases unmatched. Looked up from germline, CDR1 is SGHKS and CDR2 is YYEKEE (reference sequence). The CDR3 runs 17 residues. This chain's CDR3 is CASSPPGLAGAQETQYF. The CDR3 DNA follows: TGTGCCAGCAGCCCGCCGGGACTAGCGGGGGCCCAAGAGACCCAGTACTTC.

This clonotype was detected ten times or more. The chain links TRBV28 to TRBJ2-1; 8 bases fit TRBD2. The CDR3 covers 15 residues. With 7 bases clipped from V and 0 bases from J, the junction kept 5 bases outside the gene matches. CDR1 is MDHEN, CDR2 SYDVKM, per germline. In DNA form, the CDR3 reads TGTGCCAGCACGTCCGGGACTAGCTCCTACAATGAGCAGTTCTTC. It translates to CASTSGTSSYNEQFF.

Only a few counts were recorded for this clonotype. The chain couples TRBV11-2 to TRBJ2-3; TRBD1 might be the D (6 bases). Deletions cut 3 bases from V and 0 bases from J, with 10 bases between. CDR1 is SGHAT, CDR2 FQNNGV, per germline. The CDR3 consists of 15 residues. The CDR3 DNA reads TGTGCCAGCAGCTTTGGGACAAGGAGCACAGATACGCAGTATTTT. Translating it yields CASSFGTRSTDTQYF.

The rearrangement joins TRBV28 to TRBJ2-7; a possible D gene is TRBD1 (5 bases). This CDR3 has 14 residues. With 5 bases removed from V and 4 bases from J, the gap between germline ends came to 15 bases. The V gene's germline CDR1 is MDHEN and CDR2 SYDVKM. Written as DNA, the CDR3 is TGTGCCAGCAGTCCAGGGTGGGGCGCGTACGAGCAGTACTTC. The encoded protein is CASSPGWGAYEQYF.

This chain joins TRBV4-2 and TRBJ2-1; 8 bases match TRBD1. The germline V gene has CDR1 LGHNA and CDR2 YNFKEQ. The J segment lost 1 base and the V segment lost 4 bases, leaving 9 bases of the junction unmatched. This CDR3 comprises 17 residues. CDR3 nucleotide sequence: TGTGCCAGCAGCCCCCAAATAAGGGACAGGTCCTACAATGAGCAGTTCTTC. Encoded protein: CASSPQIRDRSYNEQFF.

This clonotype has a count of ten or more. The chain carries TRBV12-3 or TRBV12-4 and TRBJ1-1; D remains unclear. V was pared by 3 bases and J by 0 bases, with 11 bases between. This CDR3 spans 15 amino acids. CDR3 nucleotides: TGTGCCAGCAGTTTGGCAGGACTCATGAACACTGAAGCTTTCTTT. It specifies CASSLAGLMNTEAFF.

About this clonotype itself: At one of its ends the junction is not consistent with the germline gene, which may arise from a read error. V is TRBV12-3 or TRBV12-4 and J is TRBJ2-7; TRBD1 agrees at 9 bases. The CDR3 spans 18 residues. CDR3 nucleotide sequence: TGTACCAGCAGTTCCCTGGGCCCTGGACAGGGGACTTACTACGAGCAGTACTTC. Protein sequence: CTSSSLGPGQGTYYEQYF.

This clonotype was picked up a small number of times. This rearrangement joins TRBV12-3 or TRBV12-4 to TRBJ2-5; weak D call: TRBD2 (6 bases). This CDR3 region has 15 residues. Between the trimmed V and J ends, which lost 3 bases and 5 bases, there was a span of 16 bases. The CDR3 spells CASSFSPGLSETQYF. The CDR3 bases are TGTGCCAGCAGTTTTAGCCCGGGACTTTCGGAGACCCAGTACTTC.

The V and J genes are TRBV21-1 and TRBJ2-1; the DNA was not used to check the table's D call, TRBD2. TRBV21-1 corresponds to a pseudogene. The CDR3 consists of 16 residues. DNA of the CDR3: TGTGCCAGCAGCAAAAGAGCGCCGACTAGTTTCAATGAGCAGTTCTTC. It specifies CASSKRAPTSFNEQFF.

V and J are TRBV6-1 and TRBJ2-2; TRBD1 matches 7 bases. This CDR3 contains 14 residues. V lost 7 bases and J lost 6; bases outside the gene matches: 8. Germline loops: CDR1 MNHNS, CDR2 SASEGT. The CDR3 reads CASNRTGVAGELFF. The CDR3 DNA reads TGTGCCAGCAATCGTACAGGGGTGGCCGGGGAGCTGTTTTTT.

This chain joins TRBV5-1 and TRBJ1-3; no reliable D call. Germline V gives CDR1 SGHRS, CDR2 YFSETQ. The germline V and J ends were trimmed by 4 bases and 4 bases, with 15 bases remaining between them. The CDR3 consists of 15 residues. CDR3 in DNA: TGCGCCAGCAGCCATGGACCCGGAGAGGGAAACACCATATATTTT. Its translation: CASSHGPGEGNTIYF. Based on the CDR3 plus reference TRBV5-1 and TRBJ1-3, the full variable domain is KAGVTQTPRYLIKTRGQQVTLSCSPISGHRSVSWYQQTPGQGLQFLFEYFSETQRNKGNFPGRFSGRQFSNSRSEMNVSTLELGDSALYLCASSHGPGEGNTIYFGEGSWLTVV.

This clonotype was counted between two and nine times. The chain carries TRBV28 and TRBJ2-2; perhaps TRBD1 as D (6 bases). This CDR3 is built from 15 residues. CDR1 MDHEN and CDR2 SYDVKM come from the germline V gene. Deletions cut 5 bases from V and 1 base from J, with 11 bases between. Here the CDR3 DNA reads TGTGCCAGCAGTAATGGGGACATGAACACCGGGGAGCTGTTTTTT. It codes for CASSNGDMNTGELFF.

The V call is TRBV28, the J call TRBJ2-3; 7 bases agree with TRBD1. Trimming at V came to 8 bases and at J to 4 bases, leaving 12 bases not matched to a gene. This CDR3 contains 15 residues. Germline CDR1 is MDHEN and CDR2 is SYDVKM. Here the CDR3 reads CASVKNRGISDTQYF. The DNA of the CDR3 is TGTGCCAGCGTTAAGAACAGGGGTATCTCAGATACGCAGTATTTT.

The chain combines TRBV5-1 with TRBJ2-1; weak D call: TRBD1 (7 bases). Germline CDR1 reads SGHRS; CDR2 reads YFSETQ. Between the trimmed V and J ends, which lost 2 bases and 8 bases, there was a span of 14 bases. This CDR3 spans 14 amino acids. The CDR3, as DNA: TGCGCCAGCAGCTTTCGCAGGGGGGAACATGAGCAGTTCTTC. This codes for CASSFRRGEHEQFF.